This T cell receptor (beta chain) was obtained from a study of cytotoxic CD8 clonotypes in ibrutinib-treated CLL. Libraries were prepared by immunoSEQ multiplex PCR; TCRdb keeps only in-frame clonotypes and omits some of them. The profile covers 200,000 to 250,000 clones, with under 75% appearing a single time and 15% taken by the ten largest. V gave up 0 bases and J gave up 5 bases; unmatched junction bases: 3. Germline V gene sequence: CDR1 SGHNT, CDR2 YYREEE (reference sequence). The CDR3 has 15 residues. This receptor was obtained from a human donor with chronic lymphocytic leukemia. This chain uses TRBV5-4 with TRBJ2-1; TRBD2 aligns across 9 bases. The sample consisted of PBMCs, taken after 24 months of ibrutinib treatment. The CDR3 coding sequence is TGTGCCAGCAGCTTGGCTAGCGGGGTTCACAATGAGCAGTTCTTC. This translates into CASSLASGVHNEQFF.